This T cell receptor beta chain appears in the sequencing data of a study of blood T cell repertoires in COVID-19. In the study overall: Donors in the United States, Italy and Spain gave samples during acute or convalescent COVID-19. Sample material is recorded as cDNA or gDNA derived from T cells, B-cell-depleted T cells, or PBMCs.

V lost 6 bases, J lost 5 bases, and 5 bases stayed unmatched. This CDR3 contains 15 residues. CDR1 is WSHSY, CDR2 SAAADI, per germline. Per the original data handling: Quantification of nucleated cells was approximated via reference gene primer amplification. Sequencing was performed with immunoSEQ multiplex PCR; in TCRdb, only in-frame clones are kept and a portion is missing. Clone size and the V and J calls come from that table; the DNA yielded D and trimming. The table lists about 36,000 clones, 75% to 85% of them singletons. The source is a human donor in a cohort sampled during active or convalescent COVID-19. The donor label of this sample is uncertain. V is TRBV10-2 and J is TRBJ2-2; TRBD2 aligns across 11 bases. The sequenced sample was peripheral blood. Here the CDR3 DNA reads TGCGCCAGCAGGGAGACTAGCGGGACAACCGGGGAGCTGTTTTTT. Translating it yields CASRETSGTTGELFF.